These 27 T cell receptor beta chains share one sample of origin, sequenced in a study of technical replicates of blood from several donors. Repertoires were generated with immunoSEQ multiplex PCR, while TCRdb's copy carries only in-frame clones and drops some. The sample has roughly 87,000 clones, approximately 94% seen once. The sample taken for sequencing was T cells isolated from PBMCs. Receptor source: a human donor in good health.

This clone has just one count. The rearrangement joins TRBV4-1 to TRBJ2-2, with D hard to call. The CDR3 contains 15 residues. Germline loops: CDR1 MGHRA, CDR2 YSYEKL. Trimming cost V 2 bases and J 1 base, with 8 bases left between them. The CDR3 nucleotides read TGCGCCAGCAGCCAACACACAGTGAACACCGGGGAGCTGTTTTTT. Protein sequence: CASSQHTVNTGELFF.

CDR3 sequence (DNA): TGCGCCAGCAGCTTGGCCCGGGGGGGGGACACAGATACGCAGTATTTT. As protein: CASSLARGGDTDTQYF. The chain is built from TRBV5-1 and TRBJ2-3, with 8 positions matching TRBD2. The J segment lost 2 bases and the V segment lost 0 bases, leaving 5 bases of the junction unmatched. The CDR3 covers 16 residues. The germline V gene encodes CDR1 SGHRS and CDR2 YFSETQ.

As for this clone: A junction end diverges from the germline sequence, so it may reflect a read error. The J gene is TRBJ2-5, the V gene TRBV9, with 12 bases aligning to TRBD2. There are 13 residues in the CDR3. Germline V gene sequence: CDR1 SGDLS, CDR2 YYNGEE. The CDR3, as DNA: TGTGCCAGCAGCGGCCAGACTAGCGGGGGACCACACTTC. It codes for CASSGQTSGGPHF.

This chain connects TRBV5-1 to TRBJ1-3; D remains ambiguous. Germline CDR1 reads SGHRS; CDR2 reads YFSETQ. The ends were cut back, 1 base at V and 4 bases at J, with 6 bases in the middle. This CDR3 spans 13 amino acids. This CDR3 is CASSLSEGNTIYF. CDR3 in DNA: TGCGCCAGCAGCTTGTCTGAGGGAAACACCATATATTTT.

The chain links TRBV2 to TRBJ2-1; D uncertain. The germline V gene encodes CDR1 SNHLY and CDR2 FYNNEI. This CDR3 contains 13 residues. Trimming took off 11 bases at V and 9 bases at J, with 20 bases between the two ends. CDR3 nucleotide sequence: TGTGCCGCGAGGCCTAGTGATATTGGTGAGCAGTTCTTC. It encodes CAARPSDIGEQFF.

This clone was observed a handful of times. V usage is TRBV18 and J usage is TRBJ2-2; 10 bases line up with TRBD2. Trimming at V came to 0 bases and at J to 4 bases, leaving 2 bases not matched to a gene. Germline assignment: CDR1 KGHSH and CDR2 LQKENI. This CDR3 is built from 16 residues. The CDR3 DNA sequence: TGTGCCAGCTCACCACCGGCTAGCGGGAGCACCGGGGAGCTGTTTTTT. This codes for CASSPPASGSTGELFF.

The chain employs TRBV9 and TRBJ2-1, with 8 bases fitting TRBD2. J gave up 3 bases and V 3 bases, and 2 bases lay outside the gene matches. In germline, CDR1 is SGDLS, CDR2 YYNGEE. The CDR3 runs to 14 residues. The CDR3 sequence is CASSGAGGYNEQFF. In DNA form, the CDR3 reads TGTGCCAGCAGCGGGGCGGGGGGCTACAATGAGCAGTTCTTC.

The chain links TRBV10-2 to TRBJ2-1, with 11 bases that match TRBD2. Germline CDR1 is WSHSY and CDR2 is SAAADI. Germline trimming cut 5 bases from V and 10 bases from J; bases unmatched to any gene: 13. The CDR3 sequence is 16 residues long. CDR3 protein: CASSRASGRLLVEQFF. The CDR3 nucleotides are TGCGCCAGCAGTAGGGCTAGCGGGAGGCTTTTGGTCGAGCAGTTCTTC.

This chain connects TRBV6-5 to TRBJ2-1, with 9 bases lining up with TRBD2. Unmatched junction bases numbered 4, after V lost 2 bases and J lost 2 bases. Germline values: CDR1 MNHEY, CDR2 SVGAGI. The CDR3 has 16 amino acids. The CDR3, as DNA: TGTGCCAGCAGTTACAGTAGCGGGAGTGCCTACAATGAGCAGTTCTTC. This translates into CASSYSSGSAYNEQFF.

V is TRBV6-5 and J is TRBJ2-4; maybe TRBD2 (5 bases). V was trimmed by 0 bases and J by 1 base, leaving 10 bases between them. The CDR3 consists of 16 residues. Germline assignment: CDR1 MNHEY and CDR2 SVGAGI. The CDR3 bases are TGTGCCAGCAGTTACTCCCAGAGAGGGGCCAAAAACATTCAGTACTTC. Translation: CASSYSQRGAKNIQYF.

The V gene is TRBV7-2, the J gene TRBJ1-2; the match to TRBD1 covers 9 bases. V shed 6 bases and J 4 bases; nucleotides not matched to a gene: 6. The CDR3 spans 14 residues. Looked up from germline, CDR1 is SGHTA and CDR2 is FQGNSA. The CDR3: CASRRTGVSYGYTF. Here the CDR3 DNA reads TGTGCCAGCAGGAGGACAGGGGTGAGCTATGGCTACACCTTC.

This chain joins TRBV5-1 and TRBJ1-2; the match to TRBD1 covers 8 bases. The V segment lost 0 bases and the J segment 8 bases; nucleotides outside the gene matches: 9. The CDR3 spans 15 residues. Germline values: CDR1 SGHRS, CDR2 YFSETQ. The CDR3: CASSLATGGREGYTF. The CDR3 DNA sequence: TGCGCCAGCAGCTTGGCCACAGGGGGTCGGGAAGGCTACACCTTC.

The rearrangement joins TRBV7-2 to TRBJ2-1, with D possibly matching TRBD1 (6 bases). V was shortened by 2 bases and J by 3 bases, with 11 bases between the two germline ends. Germline CDR1 and CDR2: SGHTA and FQGNSA. This CDR3 has 15 residues. The CDR3: CASSLKGVLYNEQFF. In DNA form, the CDR3 reads TGTGCCAGCAGCTTAAAGGGGGTCCTCTACAATGAGCAGTTCTTC.

The chain carries TRBV7-2 and TRBJ2-3; TRBD2 matches 7 bases. The CDR3 contains 14 residues. The V segment lost 6 bases and the J segment 4 bases; nucleotides outside the gene matches: 7. Germline loops: CDR1 SGHTA, CDR2 FQGNSA. The CDR3 reads CASSAAGAADTQYF. Written as DNA, the CDR3 is TGTGCCAGCAGTGCGGCGGGAGCTGCAGATACGCAGTATTTT.

The genes are TRBV10-1 and TRBJ2-3; 9 nucleotides line up with TRBD2. V was clipped by 2 bases and J by 4 bases; unmatched bases: 7. CDR3 length equals 16 residues. Germline CDR1 WNHNN, CDR2 SYGVQD (reference sequence). CDR3 loop: CASSERLAGGADTQYF. DNA for the CDR3: TGCGCCAGCAGTGAGAGATTGGCGGGAGGGGCAGATACGCAGTATTTT.

The V call is TRBV19, the J call TRBJ2-4; D gene ambiguous. CDR1 is LNHDA and CDR2 is SQIVND in the germline V gene (reference sequence). This CDR3 comprises 15 residues. V gave up 1 base and J gave up 0 bases, with 7 bases separating them. Here the CDR3 reads CASSIGGLAKNIQYF. The CDR3 coding sequence is TGTGCCAGTAGTATAGGAGGTCTAGCCAAAAACATTCAGTACTTC.

The chain recombines TRBV27 with TRBJ2-6; 10 bases line up with TRBD2. This CDR3 has 19 amino acids. Germline assignment: CDR1 MNHEY and CDR2 SMNVEV (reference sequence). With 2 bases clipped from V and 4 bases from J, the junction kept 11 bases outside the gene matches. This chain's CDR3 is CASSLHLAGGDAGANVLTF. The CDR3 DNA follows: TGTGCCAGCAGTTTACATTTAGCGGGAGGCGACGCAGGGGCCAACGTCCTGACTTTC.

The genes are TRBV25-1 and TRBJ1-3; D remains ambiguous. The CDR3 is 17 amino acids. Germline V lookup: CDR1 MGHDK, CDR2 SYGVNS. Trimming pared 6 bases from V and 0 bases from J, leaving 18 bases between. Written as DNA, the CDR3 is TGTGCCAGCAGAGGACCGCTACGAGGGAGCTCTGGAAACACCATATATTTT. It encodes CASRGPLRGSSGNTIYF.

This chain connects TRBV11-2 to TRBJ2-5, with D maybe TRBD1 (6 bases). Germline lookup yields CDR1 SGHAT and CDR2 FQNNGV. V gave up 5 bases and J gave up 1 base, with 14 bases separating them. The CDR3 has 15 amino acids. CDR3 bases: TGTGCCAGCAGCCCTCCAGGGGCTCCCCAAGAGACCCAGTACTTC. It encodes CASSPPGAPQETQYF.

The chain recombines TRBV29-1 with TRBJ1-1; tentatively, D is TRBD1 (6 bases). V was cut by 6 bases and J by 1 base, with 15 bases left in between. The CDR3 runs 14 residues. Germline CDR1 SQVTM, CDR2 ANQGSEA. Here the CDR3 DNA reads TGCAGCGTCGTACAGGGTTTGAGGAACACTGAAGCTTTCTTT. Translating gives CSVVQGLRNTEAFF.

This clone showed up just once. The V and J genes are TRBV7-2 and TRBJ2-7; a possible D gene is TRBD2 (7 bases). The V end was cut by 3 bases, the J end by 3 bases, with 18 bases between. The CDR3 runs to 16 residues. Germline loops: CDR1 SGHTA, CDR2 FQGNSA. CDR3: CASSFGAGANYYEQYF. The CDR3 nucleotides are TGTGCCAGCAGCTTTGGCGCGGGGGCCAACTACTACGAGCAGTACTTC. The full variable domain, its missing parts supplied by reference TRBV7-2 and TRBJ2-7, is GAGVSQSPSNKVTEKGKDVELRCDPISGHTALYWYRQSLGQGLEFLIYFQGNSAPDKSGLPSDRFSAERTGGSVSTLTIQRTQQEDSAVYLCASSFGAGANYYEQYFGPGTRLTVT.

The gene calls are TRBV4-1 and TRBJ1-3, with 8 nucleotides matching TRBD1. V shed 4 bases, J shed 3 bases, and the junction held 5 bases outside the gene matches. The CDR3 totals 15 residues. Germline CDR1 and CDR2: MGHRA and YSYEKL. The CDR3 sequence: CASSLNDRGGNTIYF. The CDR3 DNA reads as TGCGCCAGCAGCCTTAATGACAGGGGTGGAAACACCATATATTTT.

The gene calls are TRBV28 and TRBJ2-7; TRBD1 is a possible D gene (5 bases). This CDR3 has 14 amino acids. The V gene's germline CDR1 is MDHEN and CDR2 SYDVKM. V lost 2 bases to trimming and J lost 2 bases, with 10 bases between them. CDR3 coding DNA: TGTGCCAGCAGTTTAGACAGAATAACCTACGAGCAGTACTTC. It codes for CASSLDRITYEQYF.

The chain combines TRBV19 with TRBJ2-7, with 11 bases lining up with TRBD1. The germline V gene encodes CDR1 LNHDA and CDR2 SQIVND (reference sequence). The CDR3 spans 17 residues. The V and J ends lost 3 bases and 3 bases, in that order; junction bases with no gene match: 10. The CDR3 bases are TGTGCCAGTAGTATCCGGACAGGGGGCAGATGGAACTACGAGCAGTACTTC. Translation: CASSIRTGGRWNYEQYF.

The gene calls are TRBV27 and TRBJ2-3; the D is unclear. Trimming took 4 bases from V and 3 from J, leaving 8 bases between them. Germline V gives CDR1 MNHEY, CDR2 SMNVEV (reference sequence). The CDR3 runs to 13 residues. The CDR3 reads CASSSTITDTQYF. CDR3 nucleotide sequence: TGTGCCAGCAGTTCTACTATAACAGATACGCAGTATTTT.

The chain combines TRBV27 with TRBJ1-5; D is unclear. The CDR3 runs to 14 residues. The germline gives CDR1 MNHEY, CDR2 SMNVEV (reference sequence). Trimming pared 2 bases from V and 6 bases from J, leaving 11 bases between. The DNA for the CDR3 is TGTGCCAGCAGTTTAGGCTGGCCTGGTCAGCCCCAGCATTTT. The encoded protein is CASSLGWPGQPQHF.

This sequence joins TRBV27 and TRBJ2-7; TRBD1 is a possible D gene (7 bases). The CDR3 sequence is 13 residues long. V was shortened by 6 bases and J by 5 bases, with 14 bases between the two germline ends. The germline V gene has CDR1 MNHEY and CDR2 SMNVEV (reference sequence). CDR3 in DNA: TGTGCCAGCAGGACGACAGGGAGGAACGAGCAGTACTTC. Its translation: CASRTTGRNEQYF.